The T cell receptor (beta chain) under discussion was sequenced for a study of Ad26.COV2.S vaccination and SARS-CoV-2 variants. Germline lookup yields CDR1 SQVTM and CDR2 ANQGSEA. The V and J ends lost 5 bases and 8 bases, in that order; junction bases with no gene match: 8. The CDR3 has 14 amino acids. This sample's treatment: about 20 received Ad26.COV2.S at low or high dose, single or two shots; 5 received placebo; per-sample allocation not given. Samples came from day 63 after the first vaccine or placebo injection. Method: immunoSEQ multiplex PCR; TCRdb's copy keeps in-frame clones and lacks some. The sample carries 350,000 to 400,000 clones, roughly nine tenths recorded once.

This sequence originates from a person between 18 and 65 years old who received the Ad26.COV2.S COVID-19 vaccine or a placebo. The specimen comprised peripheral blood, sampled in a trial of Ad26.COV2.S vaccine versus placebo. This chain links TRBV29-1 with TRBJ2-1; 11 nucleotides align to TRBD2. CDR3 DNA sequence: TGCAGCGTTTTATTAGCGGGGGGGCACTATGAGCAGTTCTTC. This sequence encodes CSVLLAGGHYEQFF.